The present TCR beta chain was sequenced within a study of memory CD4+ T cells and cytomegalovirus serostatus. Single viable CD3+CD4+CD8-CD45RO+ cells were sorted as the memory CD4+ T cells. The table came from immunoSEQ multiplex PCR; TCRdb's copy has only in-frame clones and leaves some out. The repertoire includes 25,000 to 30,000 clones, about 81% of them detected once, and 0.65% to 0.85% sits in the top ten. The CDR3 is made up of 14 amino acids. Trimming took off 0 bases at V and 2 bases at J, with 8 bases between the two ends. Germline V gene data show CDR1 as SGHNT and CDR2 as YYREEE (reference sequence).

The sequenced material came from memory CD4+ T cells from blood. The chain employs TRBV5-4 and TRBJ1-2; possible D gene TRBD1, 6 bases. This clonotype was sampled from an adult in good health and CMV-seronegative. CDR3 nucleotides: TGTGCCAGCAGCTTGGGACAGGCCAACTATGGCTACACCTTC. It is translated as CASSLGQANYGYTF.